Presented here are 3 T cell receptor beta chains from one specimen sequenced in a study of patients and donors after allogeneic stem cell transplantation. TCRdb fed the RT-PCR reads into MiXCR, producing one record per CDR3 protein. Of about 39,000 distinct CDR3 sequences listed, around a third were seen once; the top ten hold roughly 70%. The sample comprised blood, either unsorted or a sorted T cell fraction (not recorded which). These receptors all come from a human donor who was either an allogeneic HSCT recipient or a stem cell or donor lymphocyte infusion donor (not recorded which). It is not recorded whose cells these are; they may come from a transplant donor.

This chain joins TRBV5-1 and TRBJ2-6; the D is unclear. The CDR3 totals 16 residues. V lost 5 bases and J lost 0, with 12 bases in between. Per the germline V gene, CDR1 is SGHRS and CDR2 is YFSETQ. CDR3 sequence: CASRPYIPSGANVLTF. The CDR3 DNA sequence: TGCGCCAGCAGACCTTACATTCCCTCTGGGGCCAACGTCCTGACTTTC.

J is TRBJ1-2 and V is TRBV5-1; the match to TRBD1 covers 9 bases. Trimming cost V 4 bases and J 6 bases; bases outside gene matches: 4. This CDR3 spans 13 amino acids. Germline lookup yields CDR1 SGHRS and CDR2 YFSETQ. CDR3 region: CASSGGQGNGYTF. In DNA form, the CDR3 reads TGCGCCAGCAGCGGGGGACAGGGTAATGGCTACACCTTC.

The V call is TRBV13, the J call TRBJ2-7, with D possibly TRBD1 on 5 matching bases. Trimming removed 2 bases at V and 7 bases at J, with 12 bases between. Germline values: CDR1 PRHDT, CDR2 FYEKMQ (reference sequence). This CDR3 is built from 13 residues. CDR3 sequence (DNA): TGTGCCAGCAGCTTACTACAGGTGAAGGAGCAGTACTTC. It is translated as CASSLLQVKEQYF.